The rows below give T cell receptor beta chains drawn from one sample of a study of T cell repertoires in cytomegalovirus infection. TCRdb itself ran the reads through MiXCR, one entry per CDR3 protein. Of fewer than 550,000 distinct CDR3 sequences in the sample, around 32% were seen once. Sequencing was performed on PBMCs. The receptors here all came from a human donor in good health (CMV status not recorded). Some clones in this sample may be carry-over from other donors' samples. CDR3s include the opening cysteine and the closing phenylalanine or tryptophan. A D gene is named only where the DNA matches it firmly. Not every row has a clone size; where given, it reads once, few, many or a size class.

TRBD2	TRBV7-2	TRBJ2-3	many	TGTGCCAGCAGCCCGGGGGGGCCAGGTGGAGGTACGCAGTATTTT	CASSPGGPGGGTQYF
TRBD2	TRBV19	TRBJ2-1	NA	TGTGCCAGTAGTACCGGCGGCGGGGGGTACAATGAGCAGTTCTTC	CASSTGGGGYNEQFF
NA	TRBV7-2	TRBJ1-2	many	TGTGCCAGCAGCCCCGCAGGGTACTATGGCTACACCTTC	CASSPAGYYGYTF
NA	TRBV7-2	TRBJ2-7	many	TGTGCCAGCAGCTCCTACTCATACAGGGCTGGGGACGAGCAGTACTTC	CASSSYSYRAGDEQYF
NA	TRBV11-2	TRBJ1-2	many	TGTGCCAGCAGCTCAAGTCCGGAGGATGGCTACACCTTC	CASSSSPEDGYTF
TRBD1	TRBV28	TRBJ2-1	few	TGTGCCAGCAGTTTAGAGCCCCTACAGGGGTGGTTCAATGAGCAGTTCTTC	CASSLEPLQGWFNEQFF
NA	TRBV7-9	TRBJ1-4	NA	TGTGCCAGCAACTTTATGACGGCTTCGAATGAAAAACTGTTTTTT	CASNFMTASNEKLFF
NA	TRBV19	TRBJ1-1	few	TGTGCCAGTACTTTCAATGGCAGGAGCACTGAAGCTTTCTTT	CASTFNGRSTEAFF
TRBD2	TRBV7-2	TRBJ2-2	many	TGTGCCAGCAGGCATCACTCGACTAGCGGGCTCAACGCCGGGGAGCTGTTTTTT	CASRHHSTSGLNAGELFF
TRBD1	TRBV7-9	TRBJ2-6	few	TGTGCCAGCAGCCGACAGGGGTCCACTGGGGCCAACGTCCTGACTTTC	CASSRQGSTGANVLTF
TRBD2	TRBV7-2	TRBJ2-2	many	TGTGCCAGCACAAGCGGGGGGAACACCGGGGAGCTGTTTTTT	CASTSGGNTGELFF
NA	TRBV12-3/TRBV12-4	TRBJ2-6	few	TGTGCCAGCAGTTTAGTATCGGGGACTGGGGCCAACGTCCTGACTTTC	CASSLVSGTGANVLTF
TRBD2	TRBV27	TRBJ2-5	few	TGTGCCAGCAGTTCTGCGGGGGTGGCAGAGACCCAGTACTTC	CASSSAGVAETQYF
NA	TRBV7-9	TRBJ2-7	few	TGTGCCAGCAGCTTAGTAGAGGGGTGGGCGCAAGGCACCTACGAGCAGTACTTC	CASSLVEGWAQGTYEQYF
NA	TRBV28	TRBJ2-6	once	TGTGCCAGCAGTTTATTGGGGGCAGGCTCTGGGGCCAACGTCCTGACTTTC	CASSLLGAGSGANVLTF
TRBD1	TRBV4-1	TRBJ2-3	few	TGCGCCAGCAGCCACGGGGACAGGGAGGCAGATACGCAGTATTTT	CASSHGDREADTQYF
TRBD2	TRBV20-1	TRBJ2-7	few	TGCAGTGCTAGGGATTCGGGACTAGCTGTCGAGCAGTACTTC	CSARDSGLAVEQYF
NA	TRBV27	TRBJ1-3	few	TGTGCCAGCAGTCCCGACAGGCCTGGAAACACCATATATTTT	CASSPDRPGNTIYF
NA	TRBV7-2	TRBJ1-5	NA	TGTGCCAGCAGCTTATATCCCGGCGTGGAGCAGCCCCAGCATTTT	CASSLYPGVEQPQHF
TRBD2	TRBV7-2	TRBJ2-2	many	TGTGCCAGCAGCTTAGCCCCGACTAGCGGGGGGGGGAGCACCGGGGAGCTGTTTTTT	CASSLAPTSGGGSTGELFF
NA	TRBV7-2	TRBJ1-5	many	TGTGCCAGCAGCCCGTCTCGGAATCAGCCCCAGCATTTT	CASSPSRNQPQHF
NA	TRBV27	TRBJ1-6	NA	TGTGCCAGCACCCCGGACAGCTATAATTCACCCCTCCACTTT	CASTPDSYNSPLHF
TRBD1	TRBV7-2	TRBJ1-2	NA	TGTGCCAGCAGCCACTCCACCGGGACAGACTTGAACTATGGCTACACCTTC	CASSHSTGTDLNYGYTF
NA	TRBV19	TRBJ1-5	NA	TGTGCCAGTAGGGACAGTCGGCCTCAGCCCCAGCATTTT	CASRDSRPQPQHF
TRBD2	TRBV7-8	TRBJ2-2	many	TGTGCCAGCAGCTTTAGCGGGGGGGCCGGCGGGGAGCTGTTTTTT	CASSFSGGAGGELFF
NA	TRBV7-2	TRBJ2-7	many	TGTGCCAGCAGCTTAGCTGCTACAAACTACGAGCAGTACTTC	CASSLAATNYEQYF
NA	TRBV14	TRBJ2-1	NA	TGTGCCAGCAGCCAACGCTCGGGGGAACGGTTGTACAATGAGCAGTTCTTC	CASSQRSGERLYNEQFF
NA	TRBV7-9	TRBJ1-1	NA	TGTGCCAGCAACTTATTCCAGGATGGAAAAGCATTCTTT	CASNLFQDGKAFF
NA	TRBV10-2	TRBJ1-2	few	TGCGCCAGCAGTGAGGGAGGGGGCTACACCTTC	CASSEGGGYTF
NA	TRBV4-3	TRBJ1-1	many	TGCGCCAGCAGCCAAGATGTTCGGGGCGAGGGAGCTTTCTTT	CASSQDVRGEGAFF
NA	TRBV7-2	TRBJ1-6	many	TGTGCCAGCAGCCCAGCGGACCTCGGTAATTCACCCCTCCACTTT	CASSPADLGNSPLHF
NA	TRBV7-9	TRBJ1-4	few	TGTGCCAGCAGCAACACACAGGGTTACTATGAAAAACTGTTTTTT	CASSNTQGYYEKLFF
NA	TRBV4-1	TRBJ1-1	NA	TGCGCCGTCAGCCAAGCGTGGACCGCGCTCAACACTGAAGCTTTCTTT	CAVSQAWTALNTEAFF
NA	TRBV7-2	TRBJ2-7	NA	TGTGCCAGCAGCACCCGCGACAGCAGGGTAGGGCACGAGCAGTACTTC	CASSTRDSRVGHEQYF
NA	TRBV7-2	TRBJ2-7	many	TGTGCCAGCAGCTTCCTATACGAGCAGTACTTC	CASSFLYEQYF
TRBD1	TRBV11-2	TRBJ2-7	many	TGTGCCAGCAGCCACCGGGACAGGGTAATGTACGAGCAGTACTTC	CASSHRDRVMYEQYF
NA	TRBV11-2	TRBJ1-1	NA	TGTGCCAGCAGCTCGAGCCTTGTCGTCCAGGGGACAAGAACCACTGAAGCTTTCTTT	CASSSSLVVQGTRTTEAFF
NA	TRBV7-6	TRBJ2-5	NA	TGTGCCAGCTCGCGCATGCCGCAAGAGACCCAGTACTTC	CASSRMPQETQYF
NA	TRBV7-6	TRBJ2-5	many	TGTGCCAGCAGCCCACAAGTTGACCAAACTGGGGGTGAAGAGACCCAGTACTTC	CASSPQVDQTGGEETQYF
TRBD2	TRBV3-1	TRBJ2-1	NA	TGTGCCAGCAGCCCCCTTTTCAAGCCTAGCGGGGGGGTAAGCGTCGATGAGCAGTTCTTC	CASSPLFKPSGGVSVDEQFF
TRBD1	TRBV7-9	TRBJ2-7	NA	TGTGCCAGCAGCCTTCAGGACAGGTACTACTCCAACGAGCAGTACTTC	CASSLQDRYYSNEQYF
TRBD2	TRBV12-3/TRBV12-4	TRBJ2-5	few	TGTGCCAGCAGTGCCGGGACAGAAACTAGCGGGGAGGAAGAGACCCAGTACTTC	CASSAGTETSGEEETQYF
NA	TRBV7-2	TRBJ1-1	NA	TGTGCCAGCAGCTACGGACAGAACATGAACACTGAAGCTTTCTTT	CASSYGQNMNTEAFF
NA	TRBV10-1	TRBJ1-4	NA	TGCGCCAGCAGTGCCGGGACACTTTCAACTAATGAAAAACTGTTTTTT	CASSAGTLSTNEKLFF
TRBD1	TRBV6-2/TRBV6-3	TRBJ1-1	few	TGTGCCAGCAGACCGGACAGGGGATTAGGGAACACTGAAGCTTTCTTT	CASRPDRGLGNTEAFF